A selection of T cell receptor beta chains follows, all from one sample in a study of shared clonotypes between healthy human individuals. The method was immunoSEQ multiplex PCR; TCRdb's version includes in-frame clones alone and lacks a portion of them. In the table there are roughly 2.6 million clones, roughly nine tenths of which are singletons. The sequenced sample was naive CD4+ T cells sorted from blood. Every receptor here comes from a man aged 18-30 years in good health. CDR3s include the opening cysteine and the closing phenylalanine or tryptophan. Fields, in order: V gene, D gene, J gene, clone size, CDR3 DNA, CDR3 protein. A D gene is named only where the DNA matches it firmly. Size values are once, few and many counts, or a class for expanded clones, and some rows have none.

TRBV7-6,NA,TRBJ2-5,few,TGTGCCAGCAGCCAAGCATTAATCGGGGCCCAGTACTTC,CASSQALIGAQYF
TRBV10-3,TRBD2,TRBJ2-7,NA,TGTGCCATCAGTGAGGGACTAGCGGGATTCCTCTACGAGCAGTACTTC,CAISEGLAGFLYEQYF
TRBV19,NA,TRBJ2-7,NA,TGTGCCAGTAGCCCTCAGGGGAAAGGCTACGAGCAGTACTTC,CASSPQGKGYEQYF
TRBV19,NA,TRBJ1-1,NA,TGTGCCAGTAGTAAGGGGCCTATGAACACTGAAGCTTTCTTT,CASSKGPMNTEAFF
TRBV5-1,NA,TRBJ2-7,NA,TGCGCCAGCAGCTTGGAGGCCTACTCCTACGAGCAGTACTTC,CASSLEAYSYEQYF
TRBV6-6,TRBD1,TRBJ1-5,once,TGTGCCAGCAACAGACAGGGTCCAAATCAGCCCCAGCATTTT,CASNRQGPNQPQHF
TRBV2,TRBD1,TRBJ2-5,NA,TGTGCCAGCATCCGGGACAGCCAAGAGACCCAGTACTTC,CASIRDSQETQYF
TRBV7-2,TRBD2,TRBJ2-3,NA,TGTGCCGCCCGGGGGGGGAGCACAGATACGCAGTATTTT,CAARGGSTDTQYF
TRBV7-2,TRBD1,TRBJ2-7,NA,TGTGCCAGCAGCACGGGACAGGGGTCCGCCTACGAGCAGTACTTC,CASSTGQGSAYEQYF
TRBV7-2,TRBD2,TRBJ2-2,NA,TGTGCCAGCAGCTTAGTTAGCGGGAATAACGGGGAGCTGTTTTTT,CASSLVSGNNGELFF
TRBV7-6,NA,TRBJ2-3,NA,TGTGCCAGCAGTCCAGGGGTTTTTATCACAGATACGCAGTATTTT,CASSPGVFITDTQYF
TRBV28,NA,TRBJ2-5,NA,TGTGCCAGCAGTTTGGGGGGGCATTCTGAGCAGACCCAGTACTTC,CASSLGGHSEQTQYF
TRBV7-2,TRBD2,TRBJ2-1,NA,TGTGCCAGCAGCTTAGCCCGGGAGGGCTACAATGAGCAGTTCTTC,CASSLAREGYNEQFF
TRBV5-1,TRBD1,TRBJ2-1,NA,TGCGCCAGCAGCACAACGGGACAGGGTTACAATGAGCAGTTCTTC,CASSTTGQGYNEQFF
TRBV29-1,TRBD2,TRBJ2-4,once,TGCAGCGTTACTACTAGCGGGGGGACCCTTCAGTACTTC,CSVTTSGGTLQYF
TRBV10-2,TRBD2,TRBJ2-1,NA,TGCGCCAGCAGTGAGTTGACTAGCGGGGGTTACAATGAGCAGTTCTTC,CASSELTSGGYNEQFF
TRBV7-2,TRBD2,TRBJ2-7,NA,TGTGCCAGCAGCTTAGACCTAGCGGGACTGTACGAGCAGTACTTC,CASSLDLAGLYEQYF
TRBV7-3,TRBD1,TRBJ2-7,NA,TGTGCCGGCAGCTTAAGTTCTGTGGTTGAGACAGGGCGAATGGCCGAGCAGTACTTC,CAGSLSSVVETGRMAEQYF
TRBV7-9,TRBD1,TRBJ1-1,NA,TGTGCCAGCAGCTTTAGAACAGGGGTTGGCGATGAAGCTTTCTTT,CASSFRTGVGDEAFF
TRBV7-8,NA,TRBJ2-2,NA,TGTGCCAGCAGAAACAACAGGGTATCGTCCGGGGAGCTGTTTTTT,CASRNNRVSSGELFF
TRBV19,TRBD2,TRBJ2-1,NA,TGTGCCAGTAGTGGCGGGAGTGTCTACAATGAGCAGTTCTTC,CASSGGSVYNEQFF
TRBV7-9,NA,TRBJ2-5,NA,TGTGCCAGCAGCTTAGAGGGGACACACCAAGAGACCCAGTACTTC,CASSLEGTHQETQYF
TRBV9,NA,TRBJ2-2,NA,TGTGCCAGCAGCGTAGGGCCAAACACCGGGGAGCTGTTTTTT,CASSVGPNTGELFF
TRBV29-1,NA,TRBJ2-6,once,TGCAGCGTTGAACGTCTGGAGGGGTCTTCAATCTCTGGGGCCAACGTCCTGACTTTC,CSVERLEGSSISGANVLTF
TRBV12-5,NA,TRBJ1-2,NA,TGTGCTAGTGGTTTATCAGGACTCTATGGCTACACCTTC,CASGLSGLYGYTF
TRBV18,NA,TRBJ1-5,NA,TGTGCCAGCTCACCACCGGCCAGTAGTCAGCCCCAGCATTTT,CASSPPASSQPQHF
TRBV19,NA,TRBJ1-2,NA,TGTGCCAGTAATGGAGGGCCCAGGAAGAACTATGGCTACACCTTC,CASNGGPRKNYGYTF
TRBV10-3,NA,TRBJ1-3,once,TGTGCCATCACCGATCCTGGAAACACCATATATTTT,CAITDPGNTIYF
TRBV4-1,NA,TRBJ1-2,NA,TGCGCCAGCAGACTTACAGGGTCCGATGGCTACACCTTC,CASRLTGSDGYTF
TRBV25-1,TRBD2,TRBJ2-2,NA,TGTGCCAGCAGCACCCCAGGAGCGGGGGTAACCGGGGAGCTGTTTTTT,CASSTPGAGVTGELFF
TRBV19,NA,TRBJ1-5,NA,TGTGCCACCGCGGTCAATAGCAATCAGCCCCAGCATTTT,CATAVNSNQPQHF
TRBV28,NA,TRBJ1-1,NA,TGTGCCAGCAGTTTCCCTGACAGGAACACTGAAGCTTTCTTT,CASSFPDRNTEAFF
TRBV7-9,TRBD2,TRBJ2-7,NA,TGTGCCAGCAGCTTTACCGGGGCGGGAGCCTACGAGCAGTACTTC,CASSFTGAGAYEQYF
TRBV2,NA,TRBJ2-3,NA,TGTGCCAGCAGTGTGGGTGGTTCTGGCTGGGGCACAGATACGCAGTATTTT,CASSVGGSGWGTDTQYF
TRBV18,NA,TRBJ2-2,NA,TGTGCCAGTCAGGGGACGGGACCGAACACCGGGGAGCTGTTTTTT,CASQGTGPNTGELFF
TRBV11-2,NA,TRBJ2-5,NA,TGTGCCAGCAGCCCCCCCGCTCAAGAGACCCAGTACTTC,CASSPPAQETQYF
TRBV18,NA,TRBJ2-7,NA,TGTGCCAGCTCACCCTTCTTGACGGGCAATTCCTACGAGCAGTACTTC,CASSPFLTGNSYEQYF
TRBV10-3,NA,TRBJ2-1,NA,TGTGCCATCAGTGGCCAGATGGGTTACAATGAGCAGTTCTTC,CAISGQMGYNEQFF
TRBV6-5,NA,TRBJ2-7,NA,TGTGCCAGCAGTACAGGGACCACTCGCGAGCAGTACTTC,CASSTGTTREQYF
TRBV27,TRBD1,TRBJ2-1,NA,TGTGCCAGCAGTTTGCTAGGGACAGGGGGTACCCTACAGTTCTTC,CASSLLGTGGTLQFF
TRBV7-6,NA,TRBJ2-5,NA,TGTGCCAGCAGCTCATGGCGGCAAGAGACCCAGTACTTC,CASSSWRQETQYF
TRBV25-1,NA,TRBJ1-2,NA,TGTGCCAGCAGTGAACCTCGGTGGAACTATGGCTACACCTTC,CASSEPRWNYGYTF
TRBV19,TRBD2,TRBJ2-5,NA,TGTGCCAGTAGCTTAAGCGGGGGAGAGACCCAGTACTTC,CASSLSGGETQYF
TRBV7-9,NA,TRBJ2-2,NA,TGTGCCAGCAGCTTAGATCTGGGGAGGAACACCGGGGAGCTGTTTTTT,CASSLDLGRNTGELFF
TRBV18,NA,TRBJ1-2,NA,TGTGCCAGCTCACCAACAACTTCAAACTATGGCTACACCTTC,CASSPTTSNYGYTF
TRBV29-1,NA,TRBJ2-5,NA,TGCAGCGTTGAAGGGGGGGGCTTTCGTGAGACCCAGTACTTC,CSVEGGGFRETQYF